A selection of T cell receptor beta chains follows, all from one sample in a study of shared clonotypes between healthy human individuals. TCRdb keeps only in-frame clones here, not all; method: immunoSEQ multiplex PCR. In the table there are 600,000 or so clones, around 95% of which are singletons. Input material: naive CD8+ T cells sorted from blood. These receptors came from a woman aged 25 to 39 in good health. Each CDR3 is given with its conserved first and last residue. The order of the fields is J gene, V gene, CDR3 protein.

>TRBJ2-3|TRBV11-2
CASSLFFAGGPRDTQYF
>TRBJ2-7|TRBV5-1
CASRGTYEQYF
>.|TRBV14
CASSPDYLSYEQYF
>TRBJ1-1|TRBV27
CASSIRVNTEAFF
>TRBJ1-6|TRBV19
CASSIDLRSYNSPLHF
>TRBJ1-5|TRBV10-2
CASRATEGNQPQHF
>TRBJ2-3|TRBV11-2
CASSLVTEVGTQYF
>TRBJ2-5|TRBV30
CAWKGAGQEYQETQYF
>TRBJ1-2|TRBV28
CASSLASNYGYTF
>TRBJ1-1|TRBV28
CASSPYGTGETEAFF
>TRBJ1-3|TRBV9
CASSVGDLSGNTIYF
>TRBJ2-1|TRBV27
CASRDRGVNEQFF
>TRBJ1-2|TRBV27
CASSATGQANYGYTF
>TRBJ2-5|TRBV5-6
CASSSGGPGTVSWETQYF
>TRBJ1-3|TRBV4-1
CASSQGSGDTIYF
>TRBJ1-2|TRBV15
CATREETNYGYTF
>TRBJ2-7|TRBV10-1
CASSRTGYYEQYF
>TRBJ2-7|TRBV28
CASSRDTAYEQYF
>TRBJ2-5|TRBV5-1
CASSPGRAGQETQYF
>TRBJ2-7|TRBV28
CASRGGVGGNEQYF
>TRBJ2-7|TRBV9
CASSSSSTGYYEQYF
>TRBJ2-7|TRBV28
CASSFGSGRPGEQYF
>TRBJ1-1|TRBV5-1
CASRPAQRGTEAFF
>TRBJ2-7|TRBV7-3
CASSPPPWSSYEQYF
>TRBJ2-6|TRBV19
CASQDADSGANVLTF
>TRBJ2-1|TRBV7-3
CASSSPREPSVQFF
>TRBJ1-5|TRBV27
CASSPRGQGPQPQHF
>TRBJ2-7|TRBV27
CASNPGTSSHEQYF
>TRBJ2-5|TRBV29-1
CSVDDLIDMETQYF
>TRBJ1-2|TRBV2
CASSEWSYGYTF
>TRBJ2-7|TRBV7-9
CASSLGLAGATPHEQYF
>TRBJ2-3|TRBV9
CASSDYRDLAPDTQYF
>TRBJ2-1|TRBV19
CASSSDWAPYNEQFF
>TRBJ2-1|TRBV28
CASSPDEGSEQFF
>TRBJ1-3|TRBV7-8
CASTGTATSGNTIYF
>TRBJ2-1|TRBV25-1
CASSRPSREGRYEQFF
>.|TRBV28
CASSLGSGYEQYF
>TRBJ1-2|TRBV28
CASSGSVGTGYGYTF
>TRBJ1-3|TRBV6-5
CASSPTGSGNTIYF
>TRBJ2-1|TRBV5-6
CASSLSPADSYNEQFF
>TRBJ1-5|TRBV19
CASRDNDQPQHF
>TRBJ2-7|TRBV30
CAWANGHVYEQYF
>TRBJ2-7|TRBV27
CASSLLGNDEQYF
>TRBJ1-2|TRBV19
CASSIIGDIGGYTF
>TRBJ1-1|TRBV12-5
CARKNRGTEAFF
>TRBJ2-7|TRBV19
CASSMGGLGAYEQYF
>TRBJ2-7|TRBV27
CASSTQTGFVDEQYF
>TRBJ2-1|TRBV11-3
CASSLAPGTAGGNEQFF
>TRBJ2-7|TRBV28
CASLPVSFESSYEQYF
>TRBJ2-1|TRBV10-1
CASSETGNEGSYNEQFF
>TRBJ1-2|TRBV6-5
CASSFPTEEGAYGYTF
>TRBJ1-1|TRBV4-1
CASSQDHGGGTEAFF
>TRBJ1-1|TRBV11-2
CASSLGQYTEAFF
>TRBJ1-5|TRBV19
CASSIWSYSNQPQHF
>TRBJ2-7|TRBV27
CASSPAGNSYEQYF
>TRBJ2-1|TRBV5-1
CASSLGPQFAGQFF
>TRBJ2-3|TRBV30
CAWEARADTQYF
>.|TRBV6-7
CAAEDVGVNEQYF
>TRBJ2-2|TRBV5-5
CASSLGPKNTGELFF